These 10 T cell receptor beta chains were all obtained from the same sample, sequenced in a study of T cell responses to AZD1222 COVID-19 vaccine. Profiling relied on immunoSEQ multiplex PCR, and the TCRdb table lists in-frame clones only, not all of them. The table includes approximately 97,000 clones, around 93% detected once. The sample consisted of peripheral blood, taken on day 0 of AZD1222 vaccination. These receptors all stem from an adult in good health.

The CDR3 reads CAISRDTREPQHF. CDR3 DNA sequence: TGTGCCATCAGTCGGGACACGAGGGAGCCCCAGCATTTT. The rearrangement uses TRBV10-3 and TRBJ1-5, with D perhaps TRBD1 (6 bases). V gave up 5 bases and J gave up 8 bases, with 13 bases separating them. The CDR3 contains 13 residues. CDR1 and CDR2 from the germline V gene are ENHRY and SYGVKD.

V gene TRBV6-5 combines with J gene TRBJ2-2; 7 bases are a match to TRBD2. With V trimmed by 8 bases and J by 6 bases, 9 bases remained unmatched. Germline CDR1 and CDR2: MNHEY and SVGAGI. The CDR3 is made up of 14 amino acids. For the CDR3, the DNA is TGTGCCAGCCAACTAACTACTAGCGCCGGGGAGCTGTTTTTT. Amino acids: CASQLTTSAGELFF.

The rearrangement joins TRBV6-5 to TRBJ1-1; D not resolved. The germline CDR1 and CDR2 sequences are MNHEY and SVGAGI. The V end lost 6 bases, the J end lost 4 bases, and 6 bases lay between the germline ends. This CDR3 is built from 11 residues. In nucleotides, the CDR3 is TGTGCCAGCAGCGAGATCACTGAAGCTTTCTTT. It is translated as CASSEITEAFF.

The chain uses TRBV30 and TRBJ2-2; 8 bases are a match to TRBD2. Germline V gene lookup returns CDR1 GTSNPN and CDR2 SVGIG (reference sequence). Trimming removed 3 bases from V and 6 bases from J; junction bases left unmatched: 6. This CDR3 is 14 amino acids long. Written as DNA, the CDR3 is TGTGCCTGGAGAGGGCTAGCGGGCGCCGGGGAGCTGTTTTTT. Its translation: CAWRGLAGAGELFF.

The J gene is TRBJ2-7, the V gene TRBV7-9; TRBD1 might be the D (5 bases). In germline, CDR1 is SEHNR, CDR2 FQNEAQ (reference sequence). The CDR3 has 14 residues. V was pared by 3 bases and J by 0 bases, with 9 bases between. In nucleotides, the CDR3 is TGTGCCAGCAGCTTTCAGGGTAGCTCCTACGAGCAGTACTTC. Residues: CASSFQGSSYEQYF.

J is TRBJ1-1 and V is TRBV18; the D is unclear. Germline loops: CDR1 KGHSH, CDR2 LQKENI. The V end was cut by 3 bases, the J end by 4 bases, with 12 bases between. This CDR3 has 14 residues. CDR3 sequence reads: CASSPPPHGTEAFF. CDR3 bases: TGTGCCAGCTCACCTCCCCCCCACGGCACTGAAGCTTTCTTT.

The J gene is TRBJ1-1, the V gene TRBV7-2; the match to TRBD1 covers 7 bases. CDR1 and CDR2 from the germline V gene are SGHTA and FQGNSA. The ends lost 6 bases at V and 6 bases at J; junction bases unmatched: 16. The CDR3 is 16 residues long. The CDR3 sequence is CASRQGREGGFAEAFF. CDR3 sequence (DNA): TGTGCCAGCAGACAAGGCAGGGAAGGGGGCTTCGCTGAAGCTTTCTTT.

The chain links TRBV9 to TRBJ2-1; D unresolved. Germline CDR1 and CDR2: SGDLS and YYNGEE. The CDR3 is 12 amino acids. Trimming left V 3 bases short and J 6 bases short, with 7 bases between. The CDR3: CASSGDFNEQFF. As DNA, the CDR3 is TGTGCCAGCAGCGGAGACTTCAATGAGCAGTTCTTC.

The sample holds one count of this clone. The sample contains more than one DNA sequence encoding this CDR3. The CDR3 DNA reads as TGCGCCAGCAGCCCCGATAGCAATCAGCCCCAGCATTTT. This sequence encodes CASSPDSNQPQHF. This rearrangement joins TRBV5-1 to TRBJ1-5; D gene unclear. The V gene's germline CDR1 is SGHRS and CDR2 YFSETQ. The germline V and J ends were trimmed by 4 bases and 0 bases, with 5 bases remaining between them. The CDR3 consists of 13 residues.

V and J are TRBV29-1 and TRBJ1-3; D unresolved. V lost 3 bases and J lost 4, with 4 bases in between. CDR1 and CDR2 (germline): SQVTM, ANQGSEA. The CDR3 consists of 11 residues. CDR3 region: CSVDQGNTIYF. As DNA, the CDR3 is TGCAGCGTTGACCAGGGAAACACCATATATTTT.